The 19 T cell receptor beta chains below were found in one sample sequenced in a study of technical replicates of blood from a handful of donors. Repertoires were generated with immunoSEQ multiplex PCR, while TCRdb's copy carries only in-frame clones and drops some. The table shows 9,500 to 15,000 clones, with approximately 93% occurring only once. Sequenced: PBMCs. These TCRs come from a human donor in good health.

The chain links TRBV5-4 to TRBJ2-1; 12 bases fit TRBD2. J lost 9 bases, V lost 4 bases, and 8 bases had no gene match. Germline CDR1 SGHNT, CDR2 YYREEE (reference sequence). This CDR3 has 15 amino acids. The CDR3 is CASSRLAGDIGEQFF. CDR3 sequence (DNA): TGTGCCAGCAGCCGACTAGCGGGAGATATAGGTGAGCAGTTCTTC.

This clone was detected once. The gene calls are TRBV5-1 and TRBJ2-5, with 8 bases fitting TRBD1. This CDR3 has 16 amino acids. Germline trimming cut 0 bases from V and 4 bases from J; bases unmatched to any gene: 8. Germline CDR1 SGHRS, CDR2 YFSETQ. The CDR3 nucleotides read TGCGCCAGCAGCTTGGGCCCGACAGGGGTGGGAGAGACCCAGTACTTC. Amino acid sequence: CASSLGPTGVGETQYF.

The chain carries TRBV2 and TRBJ1-2, with 9 bases identical to TRBD1. Per the germline V gene, CDR1 is SNHLY and CDR2 is FYNNEI. This CDR3 contains 14 residues. The V and J ends lost 6 bases and 7 bases, in that order; junction bases with no gene match: 9. The CDR3 loop is CASSSGTGSGGYTF. The CDR3 DNA sequence: TGTGCCAGCAGCTCCGGGACAGGGTCGGGTGGCTACACCTTC.

The gene calls are TRBV5-4 and TRBJ2-7; the match to TRBD2 covers 10 bases. CDR3 length: 19 residues. The V and J ends lost 1 base and 6 bases, in that order; junction bases with no gene match: 19. Germline loops: CDR1 SGHNT, CDR2 YYREEE (reference sequence). CDR3 nucleotides: TGTGCCAGCAGCTTGACCCGAGGCCTAGCGGGAGCTTTGGTCCGCGAGCAGTACTTC. Translated: CASSLTRGLAGALVREQYF.

The V gene is TRBV29-1, the J gene TRBJ2-2; a weak D match, TRBD2 (7 bases). The CDR3 length is 15 residues. The V end lost 6 bases, the J end lost 2 bases, and 16 bases lay between the germline ends. Germline lookup yields CDR1 SQVTM and CDR2 ANQGSEA. The CDR3 sequence is CSVRGSGPNTGELFF. In DNA, the CDR3 is TGCAGCGTCAGGGGTAGCGGGCCCAACACCGGGGAGCTGTTTTTT.

The CDR3 nucleotides read TGTGCCAGCAGTGACTCGCTAGATAGCACCGGGGAGCTGTTTTTT. Translating it yields CASSDSLDSTGELFF. This chain links TRBV6-4 with TRBJ2-2; no clear D. The CDR3 has 15 residues. Germline CDR1 reads MRHNA; CDR2 reads SNTAGT. Trimming shortened V by 0 bases and J by 4 bases, and 9 bases separated the two germline ends.

The chain employs TRBV6-5 and TRBJ2-2; tentatively, D is TRBD2 (5 bases). V was clipped by 2 bases and J by 7 bases, with 17 bases between them. CDR1 is MNHEY and CDR2 is SVGAGI in the germline V gene. This CDR3 is 16 amino acids long. The CDR3: CASSYRIRGMNGELFF. DNA of the CDR3: TGTGCCAGCAGTTACCGAATACGAGGGATGAACGGGGAGCTGTTTTTT.

CDR3 loop: CASLKARDGYTF. CDR3 sequence (DNA): TGTGCCAGCCTCAAGGCCAGGGATGGCTACACCTTC. The gene calls are TRBV2 and TRBJ1-2, with D possibly being TRBD1 (5 bases). The CDR3 is made up of 12 amino acids. The germline V gene has CDR1 SNHLY and CDR2 FYNNEI. The ends were cut back, 8 bases at V and 6 bases at J, with 13 bases in the middle.

This clone has just one count. The chain combines TRBV5-1 with TRBJ2-3; D call uncertain. V lost 7 bases to trimming and J lost 2 bases, with 14 bases between them. Germline CDR1 SGHRS, CDR2 YFSETQ. The CDR3 covers 14 residues. CDR3 coding DNA: TGCGCCAGCGGCCTCTTGTTATCCACAGATACGCAGTATTTT. Protein: CASGLLLSTDTQYF. Drawing the rest from reference TRBV5-1 and TRBJ2-3, the complete variable domain is KAGVTQTPRYLIKTRGQQVTLSCSPISGHRSVSWYQQTPGQGLQFLFEYFSETQRNKGNFPGRFSGRQFSNSRSEMNVSTLELGDSALYLCASGLLLSTDTQYFGPGTRLTVL.

The chain employs TRBV5-8 and TRBJ1-1; D unresolved. Germline V gene sequence: CDR1 SGHTS, CDR2 YDEGEE. The CDR3 has 14 amino acids. Trimming removed 6 bases at V and 4 bases at J, with 16 bases between. CDR3 sequence: CASIWRGVGTEAFF. The CDR3 DNA is TGTGCCAGCATCTGGCGGGGAGTCGGCACTGAAGCTTTCTTT.

The chain has TRBV5-1 and TRBJ2-1; maybe TRBD2 (5 bases). The germline V and J ends were trimmed by 3 bases and 7 bases, with 8 bases remaining between them. Germline CDR1 is SGHRS and CDR2 is YFSETQ. CDR3 length equals 12 residues. CDR3 bases: TGCGCCAGCAGCTCCGGCGGGAATGAGCAGTTCTTC. Encoded protein: CASSSGGNEQFF.

The chain uses TRBV11-2 and TRBJ1-1; 8 bases fit TRBD1. Germline CDR1 SGHAT, CDR2 FQNNGV. This CDR3 comprises 15 residues. The V and J ends lost 3 bases and 5 bases, in that order; junction bases with no gene match: 8. As DNA, the CDR3 is TGTGCCAGCAGCTTGCTTGACAGGGGTGGAACTGAAGCTTTCTTT. Amino acids: CASSLLDRGGTEAFF.

The rearrangement joins TRBV6-1 to TRBJ1-1; 7 nucleotides align to TRBD1. CDR1 and CDR2 from the germline V gene are MNHNS and SASEGT. After removal of 6 bases from V and 0 bases from J, the junction contained 4 bases not matched to a gene. The CDR3 sequence is 14 residues long. CDR3 residues: CASSGDRMNTEAFF. The CDR3 DNA reads as TGTGCCAGCAGCGGGGACAGAATGAACACTGAAGCTTTCTTT.

The chain recombines TRBV11-2 with TRBJ2-3; D not certain. The germline CDR1 and CDR2 sequences are SGHAT and FQNNGV. Trimming pared 0 bases from V and 5 bases from J, leaving 9 bases between. The CDR3 sequence is 14 residues long. The CDR3 region has the DNA TGTGCCAGCAGCTTAGAAGCCCGCCAAGATACGCAGTATTTT. The encoded protein is CASSLEARQDTQYF.

This clone is a singleton in its sample. This chain uses TRBV11-1 with TRBJ2-3; TRBD2 aligns across 10 bases. CDR3 size: 16 residues. In germline, CDR1 is SGHAT, CDR2 FQDESV (reference sequence). V was clipped by 1 base and J by 2 bases; unmatched bases: 3. CDR3 sequence: CASSLEGLASTDTQYF. The CDR3 bases are TGTGCCAGCAGCTTAGAGGGACTAGCGTCCACAGATACGCAGTATTTT. Looking up the rest from reference TRBV11-1 and TRBJ2-3 gives the full variable domain: EAEVAQSPRYKITEKSQAVAFWCDPISGHATLYWYRQILGQGPELLVQFQDESVVDDSQLPKDRFSAERLKGVDSTLKIQPAELGDSAMYLCASSLEGLASTDTQYFGPGTRLTVL.

V and J are TRBV5-6 and TRBJ2-1; 7 bases are shared with TRBD2. Germline CDR1 is SGHDT and CDR2 is YYEEEE. CDR3 length: 12 residues. With V trimmed by 6 bases and J by 8 bases, 5 bases remained unmatched. CDR3 DNA: TGTGCCAGCAACAGCGGGAACTATGAGCAGTTCTTC. As protein: CASNSGNYEQFF.

This clone was observed a handful of times. The chain couples TRBV7-6 to TRBJ1-4; a weak D match, TRBD1 (6 bases). The CDR3 is 15 residues long. V lost 1 base to trimming and J lost 6 bases, with 12 bases between them. In germline, CDR1 is SGHVS, CDR2 FNYEAQ. The CDR3, as DNA: TGTGCCAGCAGCTTAGAAGTGGGGGCCGATGAAAAACTGTTTTTT. The encoded protein is CASSLEVGADEKLFF.

The CDR3 loop reads CASSRLAGEQYF. In DNA, the CDR3 is TGTGCCAGCAGTCGACTAGCGGGCGAGCAGTACTTC. This sequence joins TRBV27 and TRBJ2-7, with TRBD2 matching 10 bases. This CDR3 spans 12 amino acids. J was trimmed by 6 bases and V by 5 bases; bases with no gene match: 1. Germline V lookup: CDR1 MNHEY, CDR2 SMNVEV (reference sequence).

The chain carries TRBV19 and TRBJ2-7; the match to TRBD1 covers 10 bases. Trimming removed 3 bases from V and 1 base from J; junction bases left unmatched: 6. Germline loops: CDR1 LNHDA, CDR2 SQIVND (reference sequence). This CDR3 region has 16 residues. CDR3 loop: CASSITRQGASYEQYF. In DNA, the CDR3 is TGTGCCAGTAGTATTACCCGACAGGGGGCGTCCTACGAGCAGTACTTC.